Each of the 30 T cell receptor beta chains below was sequenced from the same sample in a study of cytomegalovirus exposure and HLA in healthy donors. The PCR contained 60 Vbeta and 13 Jbeta primers. Clones were read by immunoSEQ multiplex PCR, and TCRdb kept only the in-frame ones, dropping some. The table has over 110,000 clones, 82% seen once. Sequencing was done on a sample of PBMCs. These receptors all stem from a male donor in good health and CMV-seronegative.

The chain links TRBV19 to TRBJ1-5; TRBD1 aligns across 9 bases. Germline CDR1 LNHDA, CDR2 SQIVND (reference sequence). J was trimmed by 1 base and V by 1 base; bases with no gene match: 2. The CDR3 is 16 residues long. DNA for the CDR3: TGTGCCAGTAGTATAGGAGGGACAGGGAGCAATCAGCCCCAGCATTTT. The encoded protein is CASSIGGTGSNQPQHF.

The chain joins TRBV6-5 to TRBJ1-2; TRBD1 matches at 8 bases. V lost 2 bases to trimming and J lost 7 bases; unmatched junction nucleotides: 6. Per germline, CDR1 MNHEY and CDR2 SVGAGI. CDR3 length: 14 amino acids. The CDR3 sequence: CASSYQQGVGGYTF. CDR3 nucleotides: TGTGCCAGCAGTTACCAACAGGGGGTTGGTGGCTACACCTTC.

The chain joins TRBV4-1 to TRBJ2-2, with TRBD2 as a possible D gene (5 bases). Trimming cost V 4 bases and J 5 bases, with 14 bases left between them. Looked up from germline, CDR1 is MGHRA and CDR2 is YSYEKL. CDR3 length: 15 amino acids. CDR3 bases: TGCGCCAGCAGCCCCTGGGAGCTTTCTACCGGGGAGCTGTTTTTT. Translated, it gives CASSPWELSTGELFF.

In DNA form, the CDR3 reads TGTGCCAGCAGAGGGGTTTACGAGCAGTACTTC. Translated: CASRGVYEQYF. This sequence joins TRBV2 and TRBJ2-7; possibly TRBD1 for D (5 bases). The CDR3 is made up of 11 amino acids. Between the trimmed V and J ends, which lost 6 bases and 4 bases, there was a span of 7 bases. Per the germline V gene, CDR1 is SNHLY and CDR2 is FYNNEI.

The chain couples TRBV9 to TRBJ1-5; TRBD1 is a possible D gene (5 bases). Per germline, CDR1 SGDLS and CDR2 YYNGEE. The CDR3 loop spans 13 amino acids. The germline V and J ends were trimmed by 0 bases and 4 bases, with 5 bases remaining between them. The CDR3: CASSVGTNQPQHF. The CDR3 region has the DNA TGTGCCAGCAGCGTAGGGACAAATCAGCCCCAGCATTTT.

The V call is TRBV6-6, the J call TRBJ1-1, with a possible D match to TRBD1 (5 bases). This CDR3 spans 13 amino acids. The germline gives CDR1 MNHNY, CDR2 SVGAGI (reference sequence). V lost 8 bases, J lost 3 bases, and 13 bases lay in between. This CDR3 is CASWGDLYTEAFF. CDR3 DNA: TGTGCCAGCTGGGGGGACCTTTACACTGAAGCTTTCTTT.

The CDR3 bases are TGTGCCAGCAGTGGGTCCGAGGAACTAGCCAAAAACATTCAGTACTTC. Amino acid sequence: CASSGSEELAKNIQYF. The chain links TRBV7-2 to TRBJ2-4, with D unclear. Trimming cost V 6 bases and J 0 bases, with 15 bases left between them. This CDR3 has 16 amino acids. Germline loops: CDR1 SGHTA, CDR2 FQGNSA.

The genes are TRBV19 and TRBJ2-7; D possibly corresponds to TRBD2 (5 bases). From germline, CDR1 is LNHDA and CDR2 SQIVND (reference sequence). V was trimmed by 3 bases and J by 2 bases, leaving 17 bases between them. There are 16 residues in the CDR3. The CDR3 sequence: CASSIPPSGVAYEQYF. CDR3 DNA sequence: TGTGCCAGTAGTATCCCCCCCAGCGGAGTGGCCTACGAGCAGTACTTC.

The V gene is TRBV12-5, the J gene TRBJ2-1; TRBD2 matches 7 bases. The CDR3 is 14 amino acids. Trimming removed 6 bases from V and 4 bases from J; junction bases left unmatched: 6. From germline, CDR1 is LGHNT and CDR2 FRNRAP. Written as DNA, the CDR3 is TGTGCTAGTGGGGGAGGGGCGGGATACAATGAGCAGTTCTTC. Residues: CASGGGAGYNEQFF.

In this sample, this clone turned up once. V usage is TRBV2 and J usage is TRBJ2-7, with TRBD1 identical over 8 bases. The germline V gene encodes CDR1 SNHLY and CDR2 FYNNEI. The CDR3 has 15 residues. V dropped 2 bases and J dropped 6; count of bases not matched to a gene: 9. CDR3 sequence reads: CASSETGQGGSEQYF. The DNA for the CDR3 is TGTGCCAGCAGTGAAACCGGACAGGGTGGATCCGAGCAGTACTTC.

This chain links TRBV5-4 with TRBJ2-7; no clear D gene. Germline V gene lookup returns CDR1 SGHNT and CDR2 YYREEE (reference sequence). V was shortened by 4 bases and J by 6 bases, with 14 bases between the two germline ends. This CDR3 spans 13 amino acids. The CDR3: CASSLGNPGEQYF. The DNA for the CDR3 is TGTGCCAGCAGCCTAGGTAACCCGGGCGAGCAGTACTTC.

This chain connects TRBV27 to TRBJ2-7; D is unresolved. The CDR3 extends over 14 amino acids. Germline loops: CDR1 MNHEY, CDR2 SMNVEV (reference sequence). V lost 3 bases and J lost 5, with 14 bases in between. CDR3 protein: CASSFLASWDEQYF. The CDR3 DNA reads as TGTGCCAGCAGTTTTTTAGCTTCTTGGGACGAGCAGTACTTC.

The gene calls are TRBV19 and TRBJ1-1, with 9 nucleotides matching TRBD1. V shed 6 bases and J 2 bases; nucleotides not matched to a gene: 1. Germline V gene data show CDR1 as LNHDA and CDR2 as SQIVND (reference sequence). The CDR3 runs to 13 residues. In DNA, the CDR3 is TGTGCCAGTAGGGACAGGGGAAACACTGAAGCTTTCTTT. Amino acid sequence: CASRDRGNTEAFF.

The chain joins TRBV2 to TRBJ2-2, with TRBD2 matching 11 bases. V shed 9 bases and J 6 bases; nucleotides not matched to a gene: 9. The CDR3 is 15 amino acids. Per the germline V gene, CDR1 is SNHLY and CDR2 is FYNNEI. CDR3 sequence reads: CARDRLAGGAGELFF. The CDR3 coding sequence is TGTGCCAGAGACCGATTAGCGGGAGGGGCCGGGGAGCTGTTTTTT. Combining the CDR3 with reference TRBV2 and TRBJ2-2 gives the whole variable domain EPEVTQTPSHQVTQMGQEVILRCVPISNHLYFYWYRQILGQKVEFLVSFYNNEISEKSEIFDDQFSVERPDGSNFTLKIRSTKLEDSAMYFCARDRLAGGAGELFFGEGSRLTVL.

The chain uses TRBV27 and TRBJ2-2; D is uncertain. The germline V and J ends were trimmed by 3 bases and 3 bases, with 8 bases remaining between them. CDR1 MNHEY and CDR2 SMNVEV come from the germline V gene (reference sequence). The CDR3 covers 14 residues. The CDR3 is CASSFVLYTGELFF. The CDR3 nucleotides are TGTGCCAGCAGTTTCGTTTTGTACACCGGGGAGCTGTTTTTT.

The chain is built from TRBV2 and TRBJ2-1; the match to TRBD2 covers 11 bases. Losses at the gene ends were 6 bases for V and 4 bases for J; bases not matched to a gene: 5. The CDR3 has 15 amino acids. The germline CDR1 and CDR2 sequences are SNHLY and FYNNEI. The CDR3 here is CASRDGTSGYNEQFF. The CDR3 DNA follows: TGTGCCAGCAGGGACGGGACTAGCGGATACAATGAGCAGTTCTTC.

The rearrangement links TRBV7-3 to TRBJ2-3, with 11 bases matching TRBD1. The CDR3 loop spans 15 amino acids. V was clipped by 5 bases and J by 3 bases; unmatched bases: 4. Germline values: CDR1 SGHTA, CDR2 FQGTGA. The CDR3 DNA sequence: TGTGCCAGCAGCCCCGGGACAGGGGGGACAGATACGCAGTATTTT. Protein: CASSPGTGGTDTQYF.

V gene TRBV29-1 combines with J gene TRBJ1-1; D gene ambiguous. V lost 5 bases and J 3 bases, leaving 10 bases between the germline ends. The CDR3 covers 12 residues. Per germline, CDR1 SQVTM and CDR2 ANQGSEA. DNA for the CDR3: TGCAGCGTTACCCTCCGGGACACTGAAGCTTTCTTT. Amino acids: CSVTLRDTEAFF.

J is TRBJ2-1 and V is TRBV9; 8 bases align to TRBD1. This CDR3 is 15 amino acids long. CDR1 and CDR2 (germline): SGDLS, YYNGEE. V shed 2 bases, J shed 7 bases, and the junction held 8 bases outside the gene matches. The CDR3 loop is CASSVLDRVGNEQFF. CDR3 DNA: TGTGCCAGCAGCGTGTTGGACAGGGTCGGGAATGAGCAGTTCTTC.

The chain has TRBV6-5 and TRBJ1-1, with D uncertain. The CDR3 runs to 13 residues. Germline V gene data show CDR1 as MNHEY and CDR2 as SVGAGI. Trimming shortened V by 6 bases and J by 4 bases, and 12 bases separated the two germline ends. The DNA of the CDR3 is TGTGCCAGCAGCCAAATGGTCAGCACTGAAGCTTTCTTT. Its translation: CASSQMVSTEAFF.

V usage is TRBV30 and J usage is TRBJ2-7, with TRBD2 as a possible D gene (6 bases). There are 13 residues in the CDR3. The germline gives CDR1 GTSNPN, CDR2 SVGIG (reference sequence). Trimming removed 5 bases from V and 5 bases from J, with 16 bases in between. The CDR3 is CAWGGTLDHEQYF. The CDR3 DNA sequence: TGTGCCTGGGGGGGGACCCTAGACCACGAGCAGTACTTC.

This clone has more than one count but fewer than ten. The CDR3 region has the DNA TGCGCCAGCAGCCAAGGGAGGACCAACCTGAGCGGCTACACCTTC. This gives the protein CASSQGRTNLSGYTF. The chain recombines TRBV4-1 with TRBJ1-2; D uncertain. CDR1 is MGHRA and CDR2 is YSYEKL in the germline V gene. V was cut by 1 base and J by 8 bases, with 17 bases left in between. This CDR3 spans 15 amino acids.

The chain combines TRBV28 with TRBJ2-7, with D possibly matching TRBD2 (6 bases). The CDR3 totals 16 residues. CDR1 and CDR2 (germline): MDHEN, SYDVKM. The V end lost 3 bases, the J end lost 0 bases, and 15 bases lay between the germline ends. In nucleotides, the CDR3 is TGTGCCAGCAGTTTTGGGGGGAGCGGGCGCTCCTACGAGCAGTACTTC. Translation: CASSFGGSGRSYEQYF.

The CDR3 nucleotides read TGTGCCAGCAGCTCCACAGGGAGCCAAGAGACCCAGTACTTC. This codes for CASSSTGSQETQYF. The chain employs TRBV7-9 and TRBJ2-5, with TRBD1 as a possible D gene (6 bases). Germline assignment: CDR1 SEHNR and CDR2 FQNEAQ (reference sequence). This CDR3 is 14 amino acids long. Trimming pared 4 bases from V and 1 base from J, leaving 10 bases between.

This clone was seen a handful of times. This chain uses TRBV27 with TRBJ2-5; TRBD1 matches 8 bases. The last part of the DNA fits TRBJ2-7 better; the J call may be wrong. Germline assignment: CDR1 MNHEY and CDR2 SMNVEV (reference sequence). The CDR3 is 13 amino acids. In nucleotides, the CDR3 is TGTGCCAGCAGCTCTACAGGGGGGTACGAGCAGTACTTC. It encodes CASSSTGGYEQYF.

A few counts support this clone. The chain recombines TRBV11-2 with TRBJ2-3; D unclear. Germline V gene sequence: CDR1 SGHAT, CDR2 FQNNGV. Between the trimmed V and J ends, which lost 7 bases and 2 bases, there was a span of 7 bases. This CDR3 has 12 residues. CDR3 sequence: CASNGYTDTQYF. The CDR3 region has the DNA TGTGCCAGCAACGGTTACACAGATACGCAGTATTTT.

The chain has TRBV7-2 and TRBJ1-5; a possible D gene is TRBD1 (5 bases). V lost 8 bases to trimming and J lost 9 bases, with 14 bases between them. The CDR3 loop spans 12 amino acids. Germline-derived CDR1 and CDR2 are SGHTA and FQGNSA. CDR3 in amino acids: CASGGREGPQHF. The CDR3 nucleotides are TGTGCCAGCGGGGGGAGAGAGGGGCCCCAGCATTTT.

CDR3 DNA: TGTGCCAGCAGCTCTCTCCTGACAGGTCCTACCTACGAGCAGTACTTC. Amino acids: CASSSLLTGPTYEQYF. The chain recombines TRBV5-6 with TRBJ2-7; possible D gene TRBD1, 6 bases. This CDR3 is 16 amino acids long. Germline-derived CDR1 and CDR2 are SGHDT and YYEEEE. Trimming stripped 3 bases from V and 2 bases from J, with 18 bases between.

The chain links TRBV4-1 to TRBJ2-7; D not resolved. Germline values: CDR1 MGHRA, CDR2 YSYEKL. This CDR3 region has 12 residues. V was pared by 3 bases and J by 7 bases, with 10 bases between. CDR3 loop: CASSHPEAEQYF. The CDR3, as DNA: TGCGCCAGCAGCCACCCTGAGGCAGAGCAGTACTTC.

The V call is TRBV4-2, the J call TRBJ2-1, with TRBD2 matching 7 bases. The germline V gene has CDR1 LGHNA and CDR2 YNFKEQ. The V segment lost 1 base and the J segment 2 bases; nucleotides outside the gene matches: 17. This CDR3 spans 20 amino acids. The CDR3 DNA sequence: TGTGCCAGCAGCCAAGGGGGGTGGGGACTATTAGCGGAAGCCTACAATGAGCAGTTCTTC. This gives the protein CASSQGGWGLLAEAYNEQFF.